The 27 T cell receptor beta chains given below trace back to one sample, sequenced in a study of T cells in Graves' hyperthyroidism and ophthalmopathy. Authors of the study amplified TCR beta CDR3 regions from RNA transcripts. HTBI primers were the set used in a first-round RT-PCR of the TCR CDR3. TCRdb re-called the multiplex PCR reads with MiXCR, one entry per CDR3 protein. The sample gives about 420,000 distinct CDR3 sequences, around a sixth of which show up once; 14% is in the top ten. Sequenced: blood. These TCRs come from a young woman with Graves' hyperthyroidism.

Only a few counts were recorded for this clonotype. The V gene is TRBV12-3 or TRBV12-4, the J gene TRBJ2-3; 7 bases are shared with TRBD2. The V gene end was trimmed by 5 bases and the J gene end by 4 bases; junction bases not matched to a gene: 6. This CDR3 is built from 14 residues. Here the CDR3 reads CASSQRDPADTQYF. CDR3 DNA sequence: TGTGCCAGCAGTCAGCGGGACCCCGCAGATACGCAGTATTTT.

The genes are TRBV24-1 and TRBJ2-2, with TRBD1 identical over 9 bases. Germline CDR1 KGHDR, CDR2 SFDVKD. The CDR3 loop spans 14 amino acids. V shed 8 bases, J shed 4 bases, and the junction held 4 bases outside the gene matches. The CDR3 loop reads CATTGTGITGELFF. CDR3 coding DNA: TGTGCCACCACCGGGACAGGGATCACCGGGGAGCTGTTTTTT.

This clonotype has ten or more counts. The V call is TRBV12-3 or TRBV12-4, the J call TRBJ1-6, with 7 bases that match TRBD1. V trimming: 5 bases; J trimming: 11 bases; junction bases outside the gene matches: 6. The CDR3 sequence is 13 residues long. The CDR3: CASSPGQEAPLHF. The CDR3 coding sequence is TGTGCCAGCAGTCCCGGACAGGAGGCACCCCTCCACTTT.

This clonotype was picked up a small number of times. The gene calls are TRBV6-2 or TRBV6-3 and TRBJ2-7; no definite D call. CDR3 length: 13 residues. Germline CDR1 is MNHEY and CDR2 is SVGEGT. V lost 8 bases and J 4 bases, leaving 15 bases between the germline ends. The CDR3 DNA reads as TGTGCCAGCTCCTTGGGTTCGGCGTACGAGCAGTACTTC. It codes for CASSLGSAYEQYF.

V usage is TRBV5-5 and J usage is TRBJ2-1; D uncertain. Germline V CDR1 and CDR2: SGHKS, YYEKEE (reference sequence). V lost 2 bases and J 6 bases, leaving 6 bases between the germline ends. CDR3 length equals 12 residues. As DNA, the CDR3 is TGTGCCAGCAGCTTATACAGCAATGAGCAGTTCTTC. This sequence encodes CASSLYSNEQFF.

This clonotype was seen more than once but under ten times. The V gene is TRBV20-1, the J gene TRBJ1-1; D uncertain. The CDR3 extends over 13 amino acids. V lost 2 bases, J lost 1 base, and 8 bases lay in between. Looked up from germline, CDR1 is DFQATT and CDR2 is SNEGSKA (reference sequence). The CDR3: CSARREANTEAFF. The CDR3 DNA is TGCAGTGCTAGACGGGAAGCGAACACTGAAGCTTTCTTT.

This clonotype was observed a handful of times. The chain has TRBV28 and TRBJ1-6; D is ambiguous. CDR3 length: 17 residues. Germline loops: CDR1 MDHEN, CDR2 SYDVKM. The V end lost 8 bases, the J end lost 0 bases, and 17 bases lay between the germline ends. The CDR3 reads CASEESARSSYNSPLHF. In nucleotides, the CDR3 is TGTGCCAGCGAGGAGTCTGCTCGTAGCTCCTATAATTCACCCCTCCACTTT.

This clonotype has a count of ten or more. The CDR3 is CASSFVLRNTEAFF. In DNA, the CDR3 is TGTGCCAGCAGTTTCGTCTTGAGGAACACTGAAGCTTTCTTT. The genes are TRBV27 and TRBJ1-1; D is undetermined. From germline, CDR1 is MNHEY and CDR2 SMNVEV (reference sequence). The V end was cut by 3 bases, the J end by 1 base, with 9 bases between. The CDR3 runs to 14 residues.

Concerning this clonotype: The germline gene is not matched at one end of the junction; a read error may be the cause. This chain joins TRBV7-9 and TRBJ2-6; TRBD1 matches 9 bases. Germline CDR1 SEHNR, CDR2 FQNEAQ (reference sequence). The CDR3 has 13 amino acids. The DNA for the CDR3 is TGTGCCAGCTACCGACAGGGGGTCAACGTCCTGACTTTC. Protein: CASYRQGVNVLTF.

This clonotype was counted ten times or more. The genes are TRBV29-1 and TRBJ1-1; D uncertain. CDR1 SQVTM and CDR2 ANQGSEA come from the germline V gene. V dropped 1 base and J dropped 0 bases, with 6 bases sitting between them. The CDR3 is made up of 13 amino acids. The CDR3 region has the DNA TGCAGCGTTGAAGCAGGAGTGAACACTGAAGCTTTCTTT. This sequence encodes CSVEAGVNTEAFF.

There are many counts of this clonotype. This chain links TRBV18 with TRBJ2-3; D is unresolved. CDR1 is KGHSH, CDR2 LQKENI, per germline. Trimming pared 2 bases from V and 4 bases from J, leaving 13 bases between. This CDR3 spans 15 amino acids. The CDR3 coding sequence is TGTGCCAGCTCACCAGGGGTGATAGCCCCAGATACGCAGTATTTT. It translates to CASSPGVIAPDTQYF.

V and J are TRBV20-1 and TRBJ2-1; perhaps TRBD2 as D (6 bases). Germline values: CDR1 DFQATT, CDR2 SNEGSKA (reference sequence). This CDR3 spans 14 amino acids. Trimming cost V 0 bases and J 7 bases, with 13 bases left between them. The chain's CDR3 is CSARDHRGGNEQFF. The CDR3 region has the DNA TGCAGTGCTAGAGATCACCGGGGAGGTAATGAGCAGTTCTTC.

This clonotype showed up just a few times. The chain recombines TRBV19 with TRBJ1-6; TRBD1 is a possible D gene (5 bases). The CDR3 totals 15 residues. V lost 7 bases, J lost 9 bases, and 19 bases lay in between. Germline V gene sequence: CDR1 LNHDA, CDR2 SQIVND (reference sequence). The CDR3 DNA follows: TGTGCCAGTATGCTAACGTTTGCAGGGCGTTCACCCCTCCACTTT. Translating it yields CASMLTFAGRSPLHF.

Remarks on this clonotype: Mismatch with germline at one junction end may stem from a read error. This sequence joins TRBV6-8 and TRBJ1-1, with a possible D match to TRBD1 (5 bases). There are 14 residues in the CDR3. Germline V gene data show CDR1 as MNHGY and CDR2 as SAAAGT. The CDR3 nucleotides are TGCGCCAGCAGTCGAGGGGCAGGGAACACTGAAGCTTTCTTT. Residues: CASSRGAGNTEAFF.

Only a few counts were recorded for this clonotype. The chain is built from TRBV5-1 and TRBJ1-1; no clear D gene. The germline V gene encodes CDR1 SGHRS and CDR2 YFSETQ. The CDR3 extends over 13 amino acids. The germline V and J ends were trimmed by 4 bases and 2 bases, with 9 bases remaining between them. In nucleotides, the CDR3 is TGCGCCAGCAGCGGGGTGAGCAACACTGAAGCTTTCTTT. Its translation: CASSGVSNTEAFF.

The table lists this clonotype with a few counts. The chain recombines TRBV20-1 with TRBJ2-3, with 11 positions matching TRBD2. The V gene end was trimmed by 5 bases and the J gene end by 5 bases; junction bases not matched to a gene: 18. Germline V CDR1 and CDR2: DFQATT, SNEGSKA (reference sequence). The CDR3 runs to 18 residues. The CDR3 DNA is TGCAGTGCTGCCGGCTTTAGCGGGAGGGCCCTCGGGGGAGATACGCAGTATTTT. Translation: CSAAGFSGRALGGDTQYF.

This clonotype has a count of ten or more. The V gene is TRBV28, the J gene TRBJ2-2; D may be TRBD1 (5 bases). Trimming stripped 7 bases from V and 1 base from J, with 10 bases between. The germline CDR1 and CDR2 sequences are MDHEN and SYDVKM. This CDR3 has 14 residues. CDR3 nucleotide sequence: TGTGCCAGCAAATTCGACAGGAACACCGGGGAGCTGTTTTTT. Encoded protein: CASKFDRNTGELFF.

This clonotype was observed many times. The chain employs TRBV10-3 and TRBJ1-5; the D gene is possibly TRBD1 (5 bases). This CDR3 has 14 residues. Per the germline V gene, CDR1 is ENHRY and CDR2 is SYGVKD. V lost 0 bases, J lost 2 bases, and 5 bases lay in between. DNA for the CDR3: TGTGCCATCAGTGAGTCGACAGGCAATCAGCCCCAGCATTTT. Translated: CAISESTGNQPQHF.

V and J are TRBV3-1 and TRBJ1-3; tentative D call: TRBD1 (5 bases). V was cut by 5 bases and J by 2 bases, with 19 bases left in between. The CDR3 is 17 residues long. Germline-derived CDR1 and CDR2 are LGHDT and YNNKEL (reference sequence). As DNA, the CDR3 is TGTGCCAGCAGCTTTGGAGTTGGGGGTAGAACTGGAAACACCATATATTTT. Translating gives CASSFGVGGRTGNTIYF.

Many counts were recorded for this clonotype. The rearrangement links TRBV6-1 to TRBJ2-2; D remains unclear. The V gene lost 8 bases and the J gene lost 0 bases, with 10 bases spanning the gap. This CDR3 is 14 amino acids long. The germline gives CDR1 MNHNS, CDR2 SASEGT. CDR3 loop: CASGTKTNTGELFF. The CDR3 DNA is TGTGCCAGCGGAACCAAAACGAACACCGGGGAGCTGTTTTTT.

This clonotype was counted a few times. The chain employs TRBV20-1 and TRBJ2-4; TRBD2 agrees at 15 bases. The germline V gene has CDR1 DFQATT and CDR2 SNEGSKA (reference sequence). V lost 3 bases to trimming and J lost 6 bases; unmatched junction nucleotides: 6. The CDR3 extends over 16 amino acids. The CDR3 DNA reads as TGCAGTGCTAGGGTGGGACTAGCGGGAGGCCGAAACATTCAGTACTTC. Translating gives CSARVGLAGGRNIQYF.

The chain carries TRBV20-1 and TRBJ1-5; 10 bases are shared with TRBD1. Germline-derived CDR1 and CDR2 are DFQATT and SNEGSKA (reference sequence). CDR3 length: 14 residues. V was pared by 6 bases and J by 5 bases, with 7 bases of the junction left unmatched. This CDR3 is CSAPGTGDHQPQHF. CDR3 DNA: TGCAGTGCCCCCGGGACAGGGGACCATCAGCCCCAGCATTTT.

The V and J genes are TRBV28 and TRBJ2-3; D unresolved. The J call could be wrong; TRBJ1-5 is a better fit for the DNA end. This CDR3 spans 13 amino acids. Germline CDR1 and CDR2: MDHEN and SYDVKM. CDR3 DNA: TGTGCCAGCAGTTTATCGATCGCGGATACGCAGCATTTT. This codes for CASSLSIADTQHF.

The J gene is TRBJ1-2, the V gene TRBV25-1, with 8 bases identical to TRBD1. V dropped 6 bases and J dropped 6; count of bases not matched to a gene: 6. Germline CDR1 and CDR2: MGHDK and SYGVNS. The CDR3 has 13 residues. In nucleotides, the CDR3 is TGTGCCAGCAGAAACAGGGGGGTCGATGGCTACACCTTC. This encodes CASRNRGVDGYTF.

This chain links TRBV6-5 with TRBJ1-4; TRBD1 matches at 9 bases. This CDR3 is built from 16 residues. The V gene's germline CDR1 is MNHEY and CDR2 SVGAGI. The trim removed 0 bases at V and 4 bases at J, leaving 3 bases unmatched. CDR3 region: CASSYSRGQGNEKLFF. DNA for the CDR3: TGTGCCAGCAGTTACTCGAGGGGACAGGGTAATGAAAAACTGTTTTTT.

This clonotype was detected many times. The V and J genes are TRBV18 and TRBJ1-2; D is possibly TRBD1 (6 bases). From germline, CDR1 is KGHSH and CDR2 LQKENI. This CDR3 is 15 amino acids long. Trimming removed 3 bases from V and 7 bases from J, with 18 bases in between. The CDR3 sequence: CASSPGARPTSGYTF. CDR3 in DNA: TGTGCCAGCTCACCGGGGGCCCGCCCCACTAGTGGCTACACCTTC.

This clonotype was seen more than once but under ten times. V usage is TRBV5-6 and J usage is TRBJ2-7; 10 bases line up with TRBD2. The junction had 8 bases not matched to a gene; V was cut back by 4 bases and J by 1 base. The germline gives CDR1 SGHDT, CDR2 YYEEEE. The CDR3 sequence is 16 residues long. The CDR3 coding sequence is TGTGCCAGCAGCCGCGAGGGGACTAGCGCGTCCTACGAGCAGTACTTC. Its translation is CASSREGTSASYEQYF.